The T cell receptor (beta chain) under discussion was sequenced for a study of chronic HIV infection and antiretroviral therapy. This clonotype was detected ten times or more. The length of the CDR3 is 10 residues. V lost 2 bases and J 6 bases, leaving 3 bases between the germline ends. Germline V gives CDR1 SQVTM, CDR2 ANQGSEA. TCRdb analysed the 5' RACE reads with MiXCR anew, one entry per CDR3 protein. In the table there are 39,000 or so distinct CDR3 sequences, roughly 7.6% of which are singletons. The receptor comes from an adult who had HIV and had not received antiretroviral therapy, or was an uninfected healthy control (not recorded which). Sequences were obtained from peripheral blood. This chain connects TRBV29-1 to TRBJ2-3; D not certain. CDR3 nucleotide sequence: TGCAGCGTTGAATCGGATACGCAGTATTTT. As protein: CSVESDTQYF.